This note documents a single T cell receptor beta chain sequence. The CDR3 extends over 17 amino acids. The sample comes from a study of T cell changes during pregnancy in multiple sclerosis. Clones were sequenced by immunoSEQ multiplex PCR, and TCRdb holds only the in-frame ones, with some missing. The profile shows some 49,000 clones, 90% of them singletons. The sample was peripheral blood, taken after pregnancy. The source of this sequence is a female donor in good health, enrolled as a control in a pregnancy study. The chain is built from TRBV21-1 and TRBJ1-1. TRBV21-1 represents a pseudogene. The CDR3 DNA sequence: TGTGCCAGCAGCAAAGTGCCTAGACCAAAGGTGAACACTGAAGCTTTCTTT. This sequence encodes CASSKVPRPKVNTEAFF.